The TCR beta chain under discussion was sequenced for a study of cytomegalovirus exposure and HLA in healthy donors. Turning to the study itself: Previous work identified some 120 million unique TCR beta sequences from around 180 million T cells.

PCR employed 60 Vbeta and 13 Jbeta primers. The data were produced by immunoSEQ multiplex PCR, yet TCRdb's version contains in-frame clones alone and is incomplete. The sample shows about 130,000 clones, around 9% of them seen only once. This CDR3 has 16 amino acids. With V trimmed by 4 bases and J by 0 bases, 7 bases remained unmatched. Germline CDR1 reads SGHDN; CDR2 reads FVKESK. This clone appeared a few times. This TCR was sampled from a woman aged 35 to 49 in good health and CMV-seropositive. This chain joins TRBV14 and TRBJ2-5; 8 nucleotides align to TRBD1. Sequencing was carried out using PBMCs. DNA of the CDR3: TGTGCCAGCAGCCGTTGGACAGGGACTTACCAAGAGACCCAGTACTTC. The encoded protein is CASSRWTGTYQETQYF.